This T cell receptor beta chain was profiled in a study of Graves' ophthalmopathy and Graves' hyperthyroidism. Transcripts of RNA were the source for amplifying TCR beta CDR3 regions. A first-round RT-PCR used HTBI primers, followed by a second-round multiplex PCR. TCRdb reprocessed the multiplex PCR reads with MiXCR, giving one entry per CDR3 protein. The table includes more than 1,000,000 distinct CDR3 sequences, about two fifths detected once. This CDR3 is built from 15 residues. With 7 bases clipped from V and 4 bases from J, the junction kept 8 bases outside the gene matches. Per germline, CDR1 SNHLY and CDR2 FYNNEI. Exclusion applied to patients with other autoimmune diseases, uncontrolled infections, pregnancy or lactation.

This chain uses TRBV2 with TRBJ2-5; 11 bases fit TRBD1. This sequence was found in an adult man with Graves' hyperthyroidism. Sequenced input: peripheral blood or thyroid tissue (not recorded which). CDR3 loop: CASTSGQGAGETQYF. In DNA, the CDR3 is TGTGCCAGCACATCAGGACAGGGGGCTGGAGAGACCCAGTACTTC.